Listed below are T cell receptor beta chains from one sample, sequenced in a study of blood T cell repertoires in COVID-19. Assay: immunoSEQ multiplex PCR; the TCRdb copy retains only in-frame clones and omits some. The sample contains 140,000 to 150,000 clones, approximately 90% of which appear only once. Sequencing was carried out using PBMCs or T cells enriched from blood (not recorded which). Source of these receptors: a woman aged 25 to 39 with acute COVID-19. Both conserved end residues are part of each CDR3. D genes are given only for firm matches. Part of the rows lack a size; the others show once, few, many or a class for expanded clones.

>.|TRBD2|TRBJ2-3|TRBV24-1
CTTILRWRELERNTQYF
TGTACCACCATTCTGCGATGGCGGGAGTTAGAAAGAAATACGCAGTATTTT
>once|TRBD1|TRBJ1-1|TRBV7-3
CASSAQGMGNTEAFF
TGTGCCAGCAGCGCACAGGGGATGGGGAACACTGAAGCTTTCTTT
>.|TRBD2|TRBJ2-1|TRBV19
CASSISGSPYNEQFF
TGTGCCAGTAGTATTAGCGGGAGTCCCTACAATGAGCAGTTCTTC
>.|.|TRBJ1-5|TRBV28
CASSRRGGQPQHF
TGTGCCAGCAGCCGCAGAGGCGGACAGCCCCAGCATTTT
>.|TRBD1|TRBJ1-3|TRBV9
CASSGTGNSGNTIYF
TGTGCCAGTTCCGGGACAGGGAACTCTGGAAACACCATATATTTT
>once|TRBD1|TRBJ2-1|TRBV19
CASSSNRGSHEQFF
TGTGCCAGTAGTAGCAACAGGGGTTCCCATGAGCAGTTCTTC
>.|.|TRBJ2-7|TRBV7-2
CASSLTGSSYEQYF
TGTGCCAGCAGCTTAACAGGAAGCTCCTACGAGCAGTACTTC
>.|.|TRBJ2-7|TRBV15
CATSRSARGGGWAYEQYF
TGTGCCACCAGCAGATCCGCGAGAGGGGGTGGTTGGGCCTACGAGCAGTACTTC
>.|TRBD2|TRBJ2-3|TRBV24-1
CATSDSIAGNLYDTQYF
TGTGCCACCAGTGATTCCATAGCGGGAAACCTATATGATACGCAGTATTTT
>few|.|TRBJ1-6|TRBV29-1
CSVGLGGDSPLHF
TGCAGCGTTGGTCTCGGGGGAGATTCACCCCTCCACTTT
>.|.|TRBJ2-6|TRBV30
CAWTVAGANVLTF
TGTGCCTGGACGGTGGCTGGGGCCAACGTCCTGACTTTC
>.|TRBD1|TRBJ1-5|TRBV10-2
CASSREGGGGNQPQHF
TGCGCCAGCAGTCGCGAAGGAGGGGGCGGCAATCAGCCCCAGCATTTT
>few|.|TRBJ1-2|TRBV7-2
CASSLSGTYGYTF
TGTGCCAGCAGCTTATCTGGGACATATGGCTACACCTTC
>once|TRBD1|TRBJ1-1|TRBV7-6
CASRGQGLGATEAFF
TGTGCCAGCAGGGGACAGGGATTGGGGGCCACTGAAGCTTTCTTT
>.|.|TRBJ1-3|TRBV9
CASSPSSVSSGNTIYF
TGTGCCAGCAGCCCTAGTTCCGTCAGCTCTGGAAACACCATATATTTT
>.|.|TRBJ2-7|TRBV27
CASSPTGYEQYF
TGTGCCAGCAGTCCCACAGGGTACGAGCAGTACTTC
>.|.|TRBJ1-4|TRBV7-9
CASSNWGVDEKLFF
TGTGCCAGCAGCAATTGGGGCGTGGATGAAAAACTGTTTTTT
>once|TRBD2|TRBJ2-7|TRBV13
CASSLTSGRYEQYF
TGTGCCAGCAGCTTAACTAGCGGGAGGTACGAGCAGTACTTC
>.|.|TRBJ2-7|TRBV30
CAWSPGVPSYEQYF
TGTGCCTGGAGCCCCGGGGTCCCTTCCTACGAGCAGTACTTC
>.|.|TRBJ2-1|TRBV5-6
CASSPGTYSYNEQFF
TGTGCCAGCAGCCCCGGGACTTACTCCTACAATGAGCAGTTCTTC
>.|TRBD2|TRBJ2-1|TRBV11-2
CASSLFLAGLDEQFF
TGTGCCAGCAGCTTATTCCTAGCGGGATTGGATGAGCAGTTCTTC
>.|.|TRBJ1-5|TRBV28
CASREGSNQPQHF
TGTGCCAGCAGGGAGGGGAGCAATCAGCCCCAGCATTTT
>.|TRBD1|TRBJ2-1|TRBV6-4
CASSYLGQGLDEQFF
TGTGCCAGCAGTTATTTAGGACAGGGTCTCGATGAGCAGTTCTTC
>.|TRBD1|TRBJ2-7|TRBV28
CASSFQGATEQYF
TGTGCCAGCAGTTTTCAGGGGGCGACCGAGCAGTACTTC
>.|.|TRBJ1-2|TRBV29-1
CSVESGNYGYTF
TGCAGCGTTGAATCAGGGAACTATGGCTACACCTTC
>few|.|TRBJ2-1|TRBV7-9
CASTRLNSYNEQFF
TGTGCCAGCACCCGACTGAACTCCTACAATGAGCAGTTCTTC
>.|.|TRBJ1-2|TRBV28
CASLTGTNYGYTF
TGTGCCAGCCTGACGGGAACTAACTATGGCTACACCTTC
>.|.|TRBJ2-1|TRBV19
CASSMLSREINEQFF
TGTGCCAGTAGTATGTTGTCGCGGGAAATCAATGAGCAGTTCTTC
>.|.|TRBJ1-1|TRBV5-1
CASSLREYGTEAFF
TGCGCCAGCAGCTTGAGGGAGTACGGTACTGAAGCTTTCTTT
>.|TRBD2|TRBJ2-1|TRBV28
CASSLREARSNEQFF
TGTGCCAGCAGTCTGCGGGAGGCTCGGTCCAATGAGCAGTTCTTC
>few|.|TRBJ1-1|TRBV7-2
CASSFQVGGTEAFF
TGTGCCAGCAGCTTTCAAGTCGGGGGCACTGAAGCTTTCTTT
>.|TRBD1|TRBJ1-1|TRBV2
CATTPDRGTEAFF
TGTGCCACCACCCCGGACAGGGGCACTGAAGCTTTCTTT
>.|.|TRBJ2-7|TRBV7-2
CASSPMYEGYEQYF
TGTGCCAGCAGCCCCATGTATGAGGGCTACGAGCAGTACTTC
>.|.|TRBJ2-1|TRBV28
CASRSGVNEQFF
TGTGCCAGCAGATCAGGGGTCAATGAGCAGTTCTTC
>.|.|TRBJ1-1|TRBV7-2
CASSSPLGRGGTEAFF
TGTGCCAGCAGCTCCCCTCTCGGCAGGGGAGGGACTGAAGCTTTCTTT
>.|TRBD1|TRBJ1-2|TRBV5-5
CASSIDRDYGYTF
TGTGCCAGCAGCATTGACAGGGACTATGGCTACACCTTC
>.|TRBD1|TRBJ1-3|TRBV7-2
CASSQTGANLDTIYF
TGTGCCAGCAGCCAGACAGGGGCCAACCTTGACACCATATATTTT
>.|TRBD2|TRBJ2-3|TRBV11-2
CASSWARLAGVWDTQYF
TGTGCCAGCAGCTGGGCGAGGCTAGCGGGAGTCTGGGATACGCAGTATTTT
>few|.|TRBJ2-7|TRBV10-3
CAISEGSGDEQYF
TGTGCCATCAGTGAGGGGTCAGGGGACGAGCAGTACTTC
>.|.|TRBJ1-4|TRBV27
CATENRDIQRKLFF
TGTGCCACAGAAAACCGGGACATTCAGAGAAAACTGTTTTTT
>.|TRBD1|TRBJ1-4|TRBV7-9
CASSPGTVNEKLFF
TGTGCCAGCAGCCCCGGGACAGTTAATGAAAAACTGTTTTTT
>.|TRBD1|TRBJ1-2|TRBV7-2
CASSDRDWNGYTF
TGTGCCAGCAGCGACAGGGACTGGAATGGCTACACCTTC